This paragraph covers one T cell receptor (beta chain) sequence. In the original workflow: Estimation of nucleated cell counts relied on the amplification of reference gene primers. Repertoires were generated with immunoSEQ multiplex PCR, while TCRdb's copy carries only in-frame clones and drops some. D and trimming come from the DNA, and the V and J calls and clone size come from that table. The table has approximately 24,000 clones, roughly 92% seen once. The CDR3 spans 15 residues. Trimming left V 0 bases short and J 4 bases short, with 12 bases between. The germline V gene has CDR1 MGHRA and CDR2 YSYEKL. This sample is drawn from a study of blood T cell repertoires in COVID-19. About the study: Sites across the United States, Italy and Spain contributed samples from acute and convalescent COVID-19. In each case, the material was cDNA or gDNA derived from T cells, B-cell-depleted T cells, or PBMCs.

The source material was peripheral blood. The TCR sequence derives from a human donor in a cohort sampled during active COVID-19. V gene TRBV4-1 combines with J gene TRBJ1-2; D might be TRBD1 (6 bases). The CDR3 sequence is CASSQDGRRGYGYTF. As DNA, the CDR3 is TGCGCCAGCAGCCAAGACGGGCGCAGGGGCTATGGCTACACCTTC.